There are many counts of the clone carrying this T cell receptor (beta chain). Its antigen is unidentified. The sample belongs to a study of T cell repertoires in cytomegalovirus infection. Looking at the study overall: Signatures in public TCR beta sequences pointed to both CMV infection and matching HLA type. Notes on the study in general: CMV carriers with the relevant HLA were identified by cumulative public TCR beta family frequency. HLA-C-restricted CMV clonotypes gave the most frequent clonotype in two of eight donors.

A single record per CDR3 protein comes from TCRdb applying MiXCR to the reads. There are 200,000 to 250,000 distinct CDR3 sequences in the sample; 10% to 15% occur only once, and about 1.5% lies in the top ten. This sequence was found in a human donor in good health (CMV status not recorded). Some clones in this sample may be carry-over from other donors' samples. Sequencing input: PBMCs.

The CDR3 sequence: CASSSRTSGSSEQFF. The DNA for the CDR3 is TGCGCCAGCAGCTCACGGACTAGCGGGAGTTCGGAGCAGTTCTTC. The chain is built from TRBV5-1 and TRBJ2-1, with 13 positions matching TRBD2. Germline lookup yields CDR1 SGHRS and CDR2 YFSETQ. There are 15 residues in the CDR3. The V segment lost 3 bases and the J segment 10 bases; nucleotides outside the gene matches: 7.